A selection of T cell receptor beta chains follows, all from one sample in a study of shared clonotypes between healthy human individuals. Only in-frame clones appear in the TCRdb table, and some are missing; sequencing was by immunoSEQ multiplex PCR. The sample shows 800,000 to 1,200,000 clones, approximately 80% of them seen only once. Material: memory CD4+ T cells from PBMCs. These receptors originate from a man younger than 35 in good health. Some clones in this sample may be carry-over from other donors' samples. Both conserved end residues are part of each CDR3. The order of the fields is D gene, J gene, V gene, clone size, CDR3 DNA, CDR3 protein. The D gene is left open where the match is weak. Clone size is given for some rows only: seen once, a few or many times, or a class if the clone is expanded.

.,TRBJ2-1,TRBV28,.,TGTGCCAGCAGCCAACCCCGGGCCTACGGAAATGAGCAGTTCTTC,CASSQPRAYGNEQFF
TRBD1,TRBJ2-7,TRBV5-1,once,TGCGCCAGCAGCTTGGCAGGGACAGGGGACGAGCAGTACTTC,CASSLAGTGDEQYF
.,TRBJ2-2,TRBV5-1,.,TGCGCCAGCAGCTTGGTGCTAGCAGACACCGGGGAGCTGTTTTTT,CASSLVLADTGELFF
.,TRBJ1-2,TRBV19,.,TGTGCCAGTAGTATTGGGCAGGGGTACTATGGCTACACCTTC,CASSIGQGYYGYTF
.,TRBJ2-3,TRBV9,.,TGTGCCAGCAGCGTAGCTCGGCTAGCGAGCACAGATACGCAGTATTTT,CASSVARLASTDTQYF
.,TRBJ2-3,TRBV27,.,TGTGCCAGCAGTTTAAAGCCCAGGGGCATTAGCACAGATACGCAGTATTTT,CASSLKPRGISTDTQYF
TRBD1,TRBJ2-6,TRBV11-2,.,TGTGCCAGCAGCTTCAACAGGGGGGCCTCTGGGGCCAACGTCCTGACTTTC,CASSFNRGASGANVLTF
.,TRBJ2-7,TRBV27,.,TGTGCCAGCAGTAAATCGGGACCCATGTACGAGCAGTACTTC,CASSKSGPMYEQYF
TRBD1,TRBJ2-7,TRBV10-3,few,TGTGCCATCAGTGGCGGGACAGGGAACGAGCAGTACTTC,CAISGGTGNEQYF
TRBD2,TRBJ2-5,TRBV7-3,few,TGTGCCAGCAGCCGGGGACTAGCGGAGACCCAGTACTTC,CASSRGLAETQYF
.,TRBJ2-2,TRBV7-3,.,TGTGCCAGCAGCCCCACAGCGGAGAACACCGGGGAGCTGTTTTTT,CASSPTAENTGELFF
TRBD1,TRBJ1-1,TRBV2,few,TGTGCCAGCAGAACTACAGGGGTGGGTGAAGCTTTCTTT,CASRTTGVGEAFF
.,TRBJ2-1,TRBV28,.,TGTGCCAGCAGTTTAGTCAGGGCTGGTTACAATGAGCAGTTCTTC,CASSLVRAGYNEQFF
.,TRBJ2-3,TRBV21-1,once,TGTGCCAGCCGGGACAGGGCGACTAGCGGTTCCACAGATACGCAGTATTTT,CASRDRATSGSTDTQYF
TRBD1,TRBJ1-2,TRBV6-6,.,TGTGCCAGCAGCCAGAGCAGGGGGCTCGGCTACACCTTC,CASSQSRGLGYTF
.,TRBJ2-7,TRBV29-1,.,TGCAGCGTTGGTGTGGTTGGACTCGCCTACGAGCAGTACTTC,CSVGVVGLAYEQYF
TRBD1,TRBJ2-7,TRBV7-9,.,TGTGCCAGCAGCAGAGGACAGGTAAACTCCTACGAGCAGTACTTC,CASSRGQVNSYEQYF